This TCR beta chain was identified in a study of tumor-infiltrating lymphocytes in localized non-small cell lung cancer. Profiled with immunoSEQ multiplex PCR; TCRdb holds only in-frame clones, not every one. This table has approximately 13,000 clones, more than 65% appearing once. Deletions cut 4 bases from V and 1 base from J, with 9 bases between. CDR1 is SGHNT, CDR2 YYREEE, per germline (reference sequence). The CDR3 loop spans 13 amino acids. This clone was seen a few times. Its antigen is still unknown. General study points: Different pieces of the same tissue were used for each assay. T-cell fraction did not differ between immunotypes IM1 and IM2.

The J gene is TRBJ2-7, the V gene TRBV5-4; D is ambiguous. The clonotype originates from a human donor with non-small cell lung cancer. Sequencing was performed on lung tumor tissue. In DNA, the CDR3 is TGTGCCAGCAGCGCGGACGGATCCTACGAGCAGTACTTC. Amino acids: CASSADGSYEQYF. Full variable domain (remainder filled in from reference TRBV5-4 and TRBJ2-7): ETGVTQSPTHLIKTRGQQVTLRCSSQSGHNTVSWYQQALGQGPQFIFQYYREEENGRGNFPPRFSGLQFPNYSSELNVNALELDDSALYLCASSADGSYEQYFGPGTRLTVT.